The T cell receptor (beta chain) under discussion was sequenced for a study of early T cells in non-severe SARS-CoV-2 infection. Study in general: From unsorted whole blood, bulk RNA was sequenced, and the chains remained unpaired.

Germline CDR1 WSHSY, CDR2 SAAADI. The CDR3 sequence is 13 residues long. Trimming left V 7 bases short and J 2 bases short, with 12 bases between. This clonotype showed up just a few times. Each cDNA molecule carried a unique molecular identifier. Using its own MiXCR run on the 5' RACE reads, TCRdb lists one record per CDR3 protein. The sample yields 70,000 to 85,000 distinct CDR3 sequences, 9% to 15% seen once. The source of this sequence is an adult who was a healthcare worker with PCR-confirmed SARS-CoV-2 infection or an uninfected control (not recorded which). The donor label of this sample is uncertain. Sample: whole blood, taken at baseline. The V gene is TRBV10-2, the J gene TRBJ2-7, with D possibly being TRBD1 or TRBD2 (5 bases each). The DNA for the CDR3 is TGCGCCAGCACAGGGACCGGGACCTACGAGCAGTACTTC. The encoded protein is CASTGTGTYEQYF.